Listed below are T cell receptor beta chains from one sample, sequenced in a study of PD-1 blockade in classical Hodgkin lymphoma. Method: immunoSEQ multiplex PCR; TCRdb's copy keeps in-frame clones and lacks some. In the table there are approximately 84,000 clones, 83% of which are singletons. The sample was peripheral blood mononuclear cells (PBMCs), taken before the fourth cycle of nivolumab. These receptors originate from a human donor with classical Hodgkin lymphoma. Both conserved end residues are part of each CDR3. A D gene is named only where the DNA matches it firmly. Some rows mark clone size as missing; the rest say once, few, many or name a class of expanded clone.

TRBD2	TRBV7-2	TRBJ2-5	-	CASAGGKEETQYF	TGTGCCAGCGCGGGGGGGAAAGAAGAGACCCAGTACTTC
TRBD2	TRBV7-7	TRBJ2-7	-	CASSTSGRTEQYF	TGTGCCAGCAGCACTAGCGGGAGAACCGAGCAGTACTTC
-	TRBV21-1	TRBJ2-7	-	CASSPRQGRNYEQYF	TGTGCCAGCAGCCCAAGACAGGGTAGGAATTACGAGCAGTACTTC
-	TRBV27	TRBJ2-5	once	CASSFWANQETQYF	TGTGCCAGCAGTTTTTGGGCGAACCAAGAGACCCAGTACTTC
-	TRBV6-5	TRBJ1-1	-	CASSYSGVGNTEAFF	TGTGCCAGCAGTTACTCTGGGGTGGGGAACACTGAAGCTTTCTTT
-	TRBV7-9	TRBJ1-1	-	CASSFETGNTEAFF	TGTGCCAGCAGCTTTGAGACAGGGAACACTGAAGCTTTCTTT
-	TRBV6-6	TRBJ2-3	-	CASSLEAGTDTQYF	TGTGCCAGCAGCCTCGAGGCCGGCACAGATACGCAGTATTTT
TRBD1	TRBV9	TRBJ2-6	-	CASSYRDRTTSGANVLTF	TGTGCCAGCAGCTACCGGGACAGGACTACCTCTGGGGCCAACGTCCTGACTTTC
TRBD1	TRBV27	TRBJ2-7	-	CASSLLGTGGSEQYF	TGTGCCAGCAGTTTATTAGGGACAGGGGGTAGTGAGCAGTACTTC
TRBD2	TRBV29-1	TRBJ2-1	-	CSVLTTGGGNEQFF	TGCAGCGTACTGACTACGGGAGGCGGGAATGAGCAGTTCTTC
-	TRBV14	TRBJ1-2	-	CASSQGSGPGADYGYTF	TGTGCCAGCAGCCAAGGGTCGGGGCCAGGGGCAGACTATGGCTACACCTTC
-	TRBV19	TRBJ1-2	-	CASSILRTDYGYTF	TGTGCCAGTAGTATCCTCAGGACAGACTATGGCTACACCTTC
-	TRBV2	TRBJ2-2	-	CASGLSTGELFF	TGTGCCAGCGGTCTGAGCACCGGGGAGCTGTTTTTT
TRBD1	TRBV5-1	TRBJ1-2	-	CASSPGQGDGYTF	TGCGCCAGCAGCCCGGGACAGGGTGACGGCTACACCTTC
-	TRBV6-5	TRBJ1-2	-	CASSYLQGGYGYTF	TGTGCCAGCAGTTACCTCCAGGGTGGGTATGGCTACACCTTC
-	TRBV11-3	TRBJ2-7	-	CASSLDVSEQYF	TGTGCCAGCAGCTTAGATGTGAGCGAGCAGTACTTC
-	TRBV4-1	TRBJ2-1	-	CASSQAGFSFSSYNEQFF	TGCGCCAGCAGCCAAGCCGGATTCTCCTTTAGCTCCTACAATGAGCAGTTCTTC
TRBD2	TRBV4-1	TRBJ2-1	-	CASRPSGRAGEQFF	TGCGCCAGCAGGCCTAGCGGGAGGGCCGGTGAGCAGTTCTTC
TRBD1	TRBV10-3	TRBJ1-1	-	CAIRGTGGGEAFF	TGTGCCATCAGGGGTACAGGGGGCGGAGAAGCTTTCTTT